A selection of T cell receptor beta chains follows, all from one sample in a study of blood T cell repertoires in COVID-19. TCRdb's table, derived via immunoSEQ multiplex PCR, lists solely in-frame clones and lacks some. The sample holds about 270,000 clones, 85% to 90% seen once. The sequenced sample was PBMCs or T cells enriched from blood (not recorded which). The receptors were gathered from a woman aged 25 to 39 with acute COVID-19. The CDR3 runs from the conserved cysteine through the conserved F or W. Each record gives: V gene, clone size, J gene, D gene, CDR3 DNA, CDR3 protein. A D gene is named only where the DNA matches it firmly. Some rows mark clone size as missing; the rest say once, few, many or name a class of expanded clone.

TRBV29-1	NA	TRBJ2-1	NA	TGCAGCGTCAGAAACGTGCTAGCGCCCACTCTAAGCTCCTACAATGAGCAGTTCTTC	CSVRNVLAPTLSSYNEQFF
TRBV9	NA	TRBJ1-6	NA	TGTGCCAGCAGCGCCGTCCAGAATTCACCCCTCCACTTT	CASSAVQNSPLHF
TRBV5-1	once	TRBJ2-2	TRBD2	TGCGCCAGCAGCCCCGGGGGGGAACAAGGGACCGGGGAGCTGTTTTTT	CASSPGGEQGTGELFF
TRBV7-9	NA	TRBJ2-7	TRBD2	TGTGCCAGCAGCTTAGCCTATACCGGGACTAGCCGCTACGAGCAGTACTTC	CASSLAYTGTSRYEQYF
TRBV7-3	NA	TRBJ2-2	NA	TGTGCCAGCAGCCCCCAGGGATTCCTGAACACCGGGGAGCTGTTTTTT	CASSPQGFLNTGELFF
TRBV28	few	TRBJ2-7	NA	TGTGCCAGCAGTTTAAGGCAGGGGTTCGAGCAGTACTTC	CASSLRQGFEQYF
TRBV5-6	NA	TRBJ2-4	NA	TGTGCCAGCAGCTTTGGGGGCCCTCAGTACTTC	CASSFGGPQYF
TRBV4-1	NA	TRBJ2-7	NA	TGCGCCAGCAGCCAAGGGGGGCAATTTGGTGAGCAGTACTTC	CASSQGGQFGEQYF
TRBV21-1	NA	TRBJ2-5	NA	TGTGCCAGCAGCAATACTAACCGGACAGGAGGACAAGAGACCCAGTACTTC	CASSNTNRTGGQETQYF
TRBV28	NA	TRBJ1-5	TRBD1	TGTGCCAGCAGCTCGACAGGGACCCATAGCAATCAGCCCCAGCATTTT	CASSSTGTHSNQPQHF
TRBV27	NA	TRBJ2-1	NA	TGTGCCAGCACCCCCGACGGGAGCTCCTACAATGAGCAGTTCTTC	CASTPDGSSYNEQFF
TRBV28	NA	TRBJ2-7	TRBD1	TGTGCCAGCAGGCTGGGGACAGCGAGCTCCTACGAGCAGTACTTC	CASRLGTASSYEQYF
TRBV3-1/TRBV3-2	NA	TRBJ2-2	TRBD2	TGTGCCAGCAGCCGGCGAGATGGCCTAGCGGGAGGGGGGAACACCGGGGAGCTGTTTTTT	CASSRRDGLAGGGNTGELFF
TRBV29-1	NA	TRBJ1-4	NA	TGCAGCGTTGAACGGCAGGAGGGAAAACTGTTTTTT	CSVERQEGKLFF
TRBV7-8	NA	TRBJ2-2	NA	TGTGCCAGCAGCTTTGTCCCCAGGGGGGAGCTGTTTTTT	CASSFVPRGELFF
TRBV25-1	NA	TRBJ1-5	NA	TGTGCCAGCAACCTTAGGGGGGGTGATCAGCCCCAGCATTTT	CASNLRGGDQPQHF
TRBV28	NA	TRBJ2-3	TRBD2	TGTGCCAGCAGTTTAGGCGGGAGGTCGGGCACAGATACGCAGTATTTT	CASSLGGRSGTDTQYF
TRBV27	NA	TRBJ1-6	NA	TGTGCCAGCAAAAACACTAATAATTCACCCCTCCACTTT	CASKNTNNSPLHF
TRBV20-1	NA	TRBJ2-7	NA	TGCAGTGCTAGTGCAGGGGAGGGCAGCTCCTACGAGCAGTACTTC	CSASAGEGSSYEQYF
TRBV12-3/TRBV12-4	NA	TRBJ2-7	TRBD1	TGTGCCAGCGGGACAGGGTCGTCCTACGAGCAGTACTTC	CASGTGSSYEQYF
TRBV5-4	NA	TRBJ2-2	NA	TGTGCCAGCAGCTCGGGACTTGGAACCGGGGAGCTGTTTTTT	CASSSGLGTGELFF
TRBV27	NA	TRBJ1-2	NA	TGTGCCAGCAGTCCCACAGGGTTGGGTGGCTACACCTTC	CASSPTGLGGYTF
TRBV19	NA	TRBJ1-6	NA	TGTGCCAGTAGGAGCTCCTATAATTCACCCCTCCACTTT	CASRSSYNSPLHF
TRBV5-1	NA	TRBJ1-1	NA	TGCGCCAGCAGCGCGGACCAGGGCGTGGCTGAAGCTTTCTTT	CASSADQGVAEAFF
TRBV5-6	NA	TRBJ2-5	TRBD2	TGTGCCAGCAGCTTCGGGACTAGCGGGAGTGAGACCCAGTACTTC	CASSFGTSGSETQYF
TRBV27	NA	TRBJ1-1	NA	TGTGCCAGCATGTCCTTTGGCGGGGGGAACCGTGGCACTGAAGCTTTCTTT	CASMSFGGGNRGTEAFF
TRBV19	NA	TRBJ1-2	TRBD1	TGTGCCAGTAGTCGAGGGACAGGAAGAAACTATGGCTACACCTTC	CASSRGTGRNYGYTF